Below, 3 T cell receptor beta chains from the same sample are listed, as sequenced in a study of PD-1 blockade in mismatch repair-deficient tumors. The data were produced by immunoSEQ multiplex PCR, yet TCRdb's version contains in-frame clones alone and is incomplete. Altogether approximately 17,000 clones are present, nearly 85% being singletons, with the ten largest covering around 1.6%. The sample in question was PBMCs, obtained 22 to 25 weeks after starting pembrolizumab. The receptors here all came from an adult with mismatch repair-deficient cancer.

This clone was detected only once. The same CDR3 arises from other DNA sequences in this sample as well. The rearrangement joins TRBV10-2 to TRBJ2-2; 9 bases agree with TRBD2. Germline V CDR1 and CDR2: WSHSY, SAAADI. This CDR3 is 16 amino acids long. The V segment lost 0 bases and the J segment 6 bases; nucleotides outside the gene matches: 5. The CDR3 DNA sequence: TGCGCCAGCAGTGAGTCGTCCCTAGCGGGATCCGGGGAGCTGTTTTTT. It codes for CASSESSLAGSGELFF.

The CDR3 region has the DNA TGTGCCAGCAGCTTGTCCACTAGCGGATTGAGGAACACCGGGGAGCTGTTTTTT. Translated: CASSLSTSGLRNTGELFF. V gene TRBV5-5 combines with J gene TRBJ2-2, with 8 bases fitting TRBD2. CDR1 is SGHKS, CDR2 YYEKEE, per germline (reference sequence). The CDR3 contains 18 residues. Trimming removed 1 base from V and 1 base from J; junction bases left unmatched: 9. Full variable domain (rest looked up from reference TRBV5-5 and TRBJ2-2): DAGVTQSPTHLIKTRGQQVTLRCSPISGHKSVSWYQQVLGQGPQFIFQYYEKEERGRGNFPDRFSARQFPNYSSELNVNALLLGDSALYLCASSLSTSGLRNTGELFFGEGSRLTVL.

The V call is TRBV28, the J call TRBJ1-2; 7 bases are shared with TRBD1. The CDR3 length is 13 residues. The V and J ends lost 6 bases and 5 bases, in that order; junction bases with no gene match: 6. The germline CDR1 and CDR2 sequences are MDHEN and SYDVKM. CDR3 bases: TGTGCCAGCAGGACAGGGACTTGGTATGGCTACACCTTC. This encodes CASRTGTWYGYTF.